This TCR beta chain was captured in a study of T cell responses to AZD1222 COVID-19 vaccine. Points from the study as a whole: A mostly white British donor set with more females was recruited, and clonal diversity was possibly underestimated.

This clone occurred a few times. Its antigen is undetermined. CDR1 is SGHRS, CDR2 YFSETQ, per germline. The CDR3 extends over 16 amino acids. Trimming pared 0 bases from V and 0 bases from J, leaving 10 bases between. Repertoires were generated with immunoSEQ multiplex PCR, while TCRdb's copy carries only in-frame clones and drops some. The table records about 130,000 clones, 75% to 95% of them present only once. The TCR originated in an adult in good health. The sequenced sample was peripheral blood, obtained on day 0 of AZD1222 vaccination. The chain has TRBV5-1 and TRBJ2-4; no clear D. The CDR3 DNA reads TGCGCCAGCAGCTTGGGGCCTGGCGGAGCCAAAAACATTCAGTACTTC. It encodes CASSLGPGGAKNIQYF.